The following is a T cell receptor (beta chain) sequence with its context. This sample was taken from a study of shared clonotypes between healthy human individuals. This table comes from immunoSEQ multiplex PCR, and its TCRdb copy is limited to in-frame clones, with some not included. The sample has 2 million to 2.5 million clones; 93% are singletons. Naive CD8 cells comprised CD45RO-negative, CCR7-positively selected cells, excluding terminally differentiated effector memory CD45RA+ cells. Participating donors were healthy, HIV-negative adults free of recent acute infections or vaccinations. Every contributor of samples was a Caucasian grown-up residing in Nashville, Tennessee. The CDR3 is 14 amino acids. Germline lookup yields CDR1 SGHDT and CDR2 YYEEEE. V gave up 4 bases and J gave up 1 base, with 9 bases separating them.

The sequence was obtained from a young man in good health. Some clones in this sample may be carry-over from other donors' samples. The V call is TRBV5-6, the J call TRBJ1-5; TRBD1 might be the D (5 bases). The specimen sequenced was naive CD8+ T cells from PBMCs. The CDR3 DNA is TGTGCCAGCAGCGTCGGGGGGAGCAATCAGCCCCAGCATTTT. Protein sequence: CASSVGGSNQPQHF.